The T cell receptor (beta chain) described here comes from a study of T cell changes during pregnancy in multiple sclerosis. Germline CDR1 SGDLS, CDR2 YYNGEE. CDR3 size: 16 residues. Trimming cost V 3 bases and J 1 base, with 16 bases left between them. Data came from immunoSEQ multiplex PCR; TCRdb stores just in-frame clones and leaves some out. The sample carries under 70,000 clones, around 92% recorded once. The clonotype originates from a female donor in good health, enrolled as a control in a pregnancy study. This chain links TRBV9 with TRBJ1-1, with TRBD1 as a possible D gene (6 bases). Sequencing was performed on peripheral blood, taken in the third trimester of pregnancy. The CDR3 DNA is TGTGCCAGCAGCGAAGGAATACAGGGACCGAACACTGAAGCTTTCTTT. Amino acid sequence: CASSEGIQGPNTEAFF.